This TCR beta chain originates from a study of shared clonotypes between healthy human individuals. Study observations and caveats: The sharing of about 5.3% of naive CD4 clonotypes was seen across a few donors. All-four-donor shared clonotypes had higher generation probabilities than non-shared clonotypes did.

The method was immunoSEQ multiplex PCR; TCRdb's version includes in-frame clones alone and lacks a portion of them. The sample shows approximately 2,200,000 clones, about 92% of them seen only once. A note on this clone: Its antigen is still unknown.

The CDR3 covers 14 residues. Per the germline V gene, CDR1 is SGHDN and CDR2 is FVKESK. Trimming cost V 4 bases and J 4 bases, with 14 bases left between them. Naive CD8 cells lacked CD45RO and underwent positive selection for CCR7, leaving out terminally differentiated effector memory CD45RA+ cells. The sequence derives from a man younger than 35 in good health. Some clones in this sample may be carry-over from other donors' samples. Sequenced: naive CD8+ T cells from PBMCs. This chain connects TRBV14 to TRBJ2-7, with no clear D. The CDR3: CASSPQERLYEQYF. CDR3 coding DNA: TGTGCCAGCAGCCCCCAGGAGCGCTTGTACGAGCAGTACTTC.